This T cell receptor beta chain was captured by sequencing in a study of CDR3 diversity in severe acne. The germline CDR1 and CDR2 sequences are WSHSY and SAAADI. The CDR3 runs to 13 residues. V lost 8 bases to trimming and J lost 0 bases, with 10 bases between them. TCRdb reprocessed the PCR reads via MiXCR and lists one record per CDR3 protein. The top ten hold roughly an eighth of the sample, which has about 84,000 distinct CDR3 sequences, under 65% seen once. The sequence came from a male donor in good health, without acne. Sequences were obtained from blood. This chain joins TRBV10-2 and TRBJ1-2, with D possibly matching TRBD1 (5 bases). CDR3 nucleotide sequence: TGCGCCAGCCGAGACAGAGCTAACTATGGCTACACCTTC. Amino acids: CASRDRANYGYTF.